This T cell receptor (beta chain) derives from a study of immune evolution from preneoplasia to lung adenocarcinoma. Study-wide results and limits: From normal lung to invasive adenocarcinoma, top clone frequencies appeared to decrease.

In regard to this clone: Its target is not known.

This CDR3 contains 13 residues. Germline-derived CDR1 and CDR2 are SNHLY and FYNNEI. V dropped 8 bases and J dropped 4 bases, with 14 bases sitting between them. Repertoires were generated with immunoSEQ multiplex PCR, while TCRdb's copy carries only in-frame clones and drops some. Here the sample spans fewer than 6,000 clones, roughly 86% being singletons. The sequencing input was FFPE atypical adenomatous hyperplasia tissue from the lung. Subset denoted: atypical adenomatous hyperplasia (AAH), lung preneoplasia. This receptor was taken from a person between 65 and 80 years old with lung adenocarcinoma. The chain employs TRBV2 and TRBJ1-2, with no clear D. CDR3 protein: CASGSSRFYGYTF. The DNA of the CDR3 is TGTGCCAGCGGGTCTTCCCGCTTCTATGGCTACACCTTC.